This is a list of T cell receptor beta chains from one sample in a study of T cell repertoires in cytomegalovirus infection. A single record per CDR3 protein comes from TCRdb applying MiXCR to the reads. The table has about 330,000 distinct CDR3 sequences, more than 9% seen once. Sequences were obtained from PBMCs. The receptor set was obtained from a human donor in good health (CMV status not recorded). Some clones in this sample may be carry-over from other donors' samples. CDR3s include the opening cysteine and the closing phenylalanine or tryptophan. Each record gives: V gene, clone size, J gene, D gene, CDR3 protein, CDR3 DNA. D genes are given only for firm matches. Clone size, where shown, is once, few, many, or a class for clones that have expanded.

V gene: TRBV5-5; clone size: few; J gene: TRBJ2-7; D gene: -; CDR3 protein: CASSLTSRFYEQYF; CDR3 DNA: TGTGCCAGCAGCTTAACTAGCCGATTCTACGAGCAGTACTTC
V gene: TRBV7-3; clone size: once; J gene: TRBJ2-5; D gene: -; CDR3 protein: CASSRGPTEKETQYF; CDR3 DNA: TGTGCCAGCAGCCGAGGACCAACGGAGAAAGAGACCCAGTACTTC
V gene: TRBV28; clone size: few; J gene: TRBJ1-5; D gene: -; CDR3 protein: CASSTRQVRNGFAQPQHF; CDR3 DNA: TGTGCCAGCAGTACCAGACAGGTACGGAATGGATTTGCTCAGCCCCAGCATTTT
V gene: TRBV27; clone size: many; J gene: TRBJ2-7; D gene: -; CDR3 protein: CASTPFGRVHEQYF; CDR3 DNA: TGTGCCAGCACCCCGTTCGGCAGGGTCCACGAGCAGTACTTC
V gene: TRBV28; clone size: -; J gene: TRBJ1-3; D gene: -; CDR3 protein: CASRELSSGNTIYF; CDR3 DNA: TGTGCCAGCAGAGAGCTGAGCTCTGGAAACACCATATATTTT
V gene: TRBV7-2; clone size: many; J gene: TRBJ1-6; D gene: TRBD1; CDR3 protein: CASSSRGGNSPLHF; CDR3 DNA: TGTGCCAGCAGCTCACGAGGGGGCAATTCACCCCTCCACTTT
V gene: TRBV28; clone size: -; J gene: TRBJ2-5; D gene: -; CDR3 protein: CASSPIQGGQETQYF; CDR3 DNA: TGTGCCAGCAGTCCTATTCAGGGTGGGCAAGAGACCCAGTACTTC
V gene: TRBV6-1; clone size: few; J gene: TRBJ2-3; D gene: -; CDR3 protein: CASSDRQQRDTQYF; CDR3 DNA: TGTGCCAGCAGTGATCGGCAACAACGAGATACGCAGTATTTT
V gene: TRBV7-9; clone size: many; J gene: TRBJ2-3; D gene: TRBD1; CDR3 protein: CASSNPRGRTDTQYF; CDR3 DNA: TGTGCCAGCAGCAATCCCAGGGGGAGAACGGATACGCAGTATTTT
V gene: TRBV7-2; clone size: many; J gene: TRBJ2-7; D gene: -; CDR3 protein: CASSPMGGFEQYF; CDR3 DNA: TGTGCCAGCAGCCCGATGGGTGGCTTCGAGCAGTACTTC
V gene: TRBV6-4; clone size: few; J gene: TRBJ1-2; D gene: -; CDR3 protein: CASSDTPPIGGYTF; CDR3 DNA: TGTGCCAGCAGTGACACACCGCCGATTGGGGGCTACACCTTC
V gene: TRBV11-3; clone size: many; J gene: TRBJ2-2; D gene: TRBD1; CDR3 protein: CASSARQGNTGELFF; CDR3 DNA: TGTGCCAGCAGCGCCCGACAGGGCAACACCGGGGAGCTGTTTTTT
V gene: TRBV7-6; clone size: many; J gene: TRBJ1-1; D gene: -; CDR3 protein: CASSAGARGMNTEAFF; CDR3 DNA: TGTGCCAGCAGCGCAGGTGCGAGGGGGATGAACACTGAAGCTTTCTTT
V gene: TRBV10-3; clone size: many; J gene: TRBJ2-4; D gene: -; CDR3 protein: CAISVFSGQSKNIQYF; CDR3 DNA: TGTGCCATCAGTGTATTCTCAGGGCAGAGTAAAAACATTCAGTACTTC
V gene: TRBV19; clone size: few; J gene: TRBJ1-1; D gene: -; CDR3 protein: CASLGSMNTEAFF; CDR3 DNA: TGTGCCAGTTTGGGATCCATGAACACTGAAGCTTTCTTT
V gene: TRBV7-8; clone size: many; J gene: TRBJ2-7; D gene: TRBD2; CDR3 protein: CASSPNPSSGGAYEQYF; CDR3 DNA: TGTGCCAGCAGCCCAAACCCTTCTAGCGGGGGAGCCTACGAGCAGTACTTC
V gene: TRBV12-3/TRBV12-4; clone size: few; J gene: TRBJ2-7; D gene: -; CDR3 protein: CASSFSQGSYEQYF; CDR3 DNA: TGTGCCAGCAGTTTCTCACAGGGATCCTACGAGCAGTACTTC
V gene: TRBV19; clone size: few; J gene: TRBJ1-1; D gene: TRBD1; CDR3 protein: CASTQDRGGTEAFF; CDR3 DNA: TGTGCCAGTACCCAGGACAGGGGAGGTACTGAAGCTTTCTTT
V gene: TRBV12-3/TRBV12-4; clone size: many; J gene: TRBJ1-6; D gene: -; CDR3 protein: CASRVAGPNSPLHF; CDR3 DNA: TGTGCCAGCAGAGTCGCGGGGCCTAATTCACCCCTCCACTTT
V gene: TRBV6-2/TRBV6-3; clone size: many; J gene: TRBJ1-2; D gene: -; CDR3 protein: CASSRTQGFGYTF; CDR3 DNA: TGTGCCAGCAGCCGTACACAGGGCTTTGGCTACACCTTC
V gene: TRBV30; clone size: few; J gene: TRBJ2-7; D gene: -; CDR3 protein: CAWRRTAPSYEQYF; CDR3 DNA: TGTGCCTGGAGGAGGACAGCGCCCTCCTACGAGCAGTACTTC
V gene: TRBV30; clone size: few; J gene: TRBJ2-7; D gene: -; CDR3 protein: CAWSVARISSYEQYF; CDR3 DNA: TGTGCCTGGAGTGTAGCTAGAATCAGCTCCTACGAGCAGTACTTC
V gene: TRBV7-9; clone size: many; J gene: TRBJ2-7; D gene: -; CDR3 protein: CASFGGTGSYEQYF; CDR3 DNA: TGTGCCAGCTTTGGAGGGACGGGATCCTACGAGCAGTACTTC
V gene: TRBV25-1; clone size: few; J gene: TRBJ1-1; D gene: TRBD1; CDR3 protein: CASSGVGQGWGTEAFF; CDR3 DNA: TGTGCCAGCAGCGGGGTCGGACAGGGGTGGGGCACTGAAGCTTTCTTT
V gene: TRBV7-9; clone size: -; J gene: TRBJ2-7; D gene: -; CDR3 protein: CASSYGSGNPPREQYF; CDR3 DNA: TGTGCCAGCAGTTATGGCTCAGGGAACCCACCCAGAGAGCAGTACTTC
V gene: TRBV11-1; clone size: few; J gene: TRBJ2-7; D gene: TRBD2; CDR3 protein: CASSFSGIGYEQYF; CDR3 DNA: TGTGCCAGCAGCTTTAGCGGGATCGGCTACGAGCAGTACTTC
V gene: TRBV6-2/TRBV6-3; clone size: few; J gene: TRBJ2-1; D gene: TRBD2; CDR3 protein: CASTPRGGPDEQFF; CDR3 DNA: TGTGCCAGCACTCCCCGGGGAGGGCCCGATGAGCAGTTCTTC
V gene: TRBV24-1; clone size: few; J gene: TRBJ2-2; D gene: -; CDR3 protein: CATRQADTGELFF; CDR3 DNA: TGTGCCACCCGACAGGCTGACACCGGGGAGCTGTTTTTT
V gene: TRBV7-8; clone size: many; J gene: TRBJ2-3; D gene: TRBD2; CDR3 protein: CASSLTSRLAGPSGYF; CDR3 DNA: TGTGCCAGCAGCTTAACATCCAGGCTAGCGGGCCCTTCGGGGTATTTT
V gene: TRBV7-2; clone size: few; J gene: TRBJ2-7; D gene: -; CDR3 protein: CASSGRGQPAGYEQYF; CDR3 DNA: TGTGCCAGCAGCGGACGTGGACAGCCGGCTGGCTACGAGCAGTACTTC
V gene: TRBV7-2; clone size: -; J gene: TRBJ2-5; D gene: TRBD1; CDR3 protein: CASSLGTGGWQETQYF; CDR3 DNA: TGTGCCAGCAGCTTAGGGACAGGGGGCTGGCAAGAGACCCAGTACTTC
V gene: TRBV6-5; clone size: -; J gene: TRBJ1-1; D gene: -; CDR3 protein: CANSLILFGATEAFF; CDR3 DNA: TGTGCCAACAGCCTGATACTTTTCGGGGCCACTGAAGCTTTCTTT
V gene: TRBV6-1; clone size: -; J gene: TRBJ1-1; D gene: -; CDR3 protein: CASSEAGQYTEAFF; CDR3 DNA: TGTGCCAGCAGTGAAGCTGGGCAGTACACTGAAGCTTTCTTT
V gene: TRBV6-2/TRBV6-3; clone size: -; J gene: TRBJ2-7; D gene: TRBD1; CDR3 protein: CASSLHRDRGSEQYF; CDR3 DNA: TGTGCCAGCAGTCTCCACCGGGACAGGGGGTCCGAGCAGTACTTC
V gene: TRBV7-2; clone size: many; J gene: TRBJ1-2; D gene: -; CDR3 protein: CASSLMTVKDGYTF; CDR3 DNA: TGTGCCAGCAGCTTAATGACCGTCAAGGACGGCTACACCTTC
V gene: TRBV6-5; clone size: many; J gene: TRBJ2-1; D gene: -; CDR3 protein: CASSYRWVGGAEDNEQFF; CDR3 DNA: TGTGCCAGCAGTTACCGATGGGTGGGAGGAGCTGAGGACAATGAGCAGTTCTTC
V gene: TRBV5-5; clone size: -; J gene: TRBJ1-6; D gene: TRBD1; CDR3 protein: CASSLGDRANNSPLHF; CDR3 DNA: TGTGCCAGCAGCTTGGGGGACAGGGCTAATAATTCACCCCTCCACTTT
V gene: TRBV6-6; clone size: -; J gene: TRBJ1-2; D gene: TRBD1; CDR3 protein: CAILGQGTYGYTF; CDR3 DNA: TGTGCCATCTTAGGACAGGGGACCTATGGCTACACCTTC
V gene: TRBV19; clone size: -; J gene: TRBJ2-5; D gene: TRBD1; CDR3 protein: CATASWGQPQETQYF; CDR3 DNA: TGTGCCACCGCCTCATGGGGACAGCCCCAAGAGACCCAGTACTTC
V gene: TRBV7-9; clone size: many; J gene: TRBJ1-2; D gene: -; CDR3 protein: CASSLGRRELRGYTF; CDR3 DNA: TGTGCCAGCAGCTTAGGCCGCAGGGAGCTAAGGGGCTACACCTTC
V gene: TRBV2; clone size: few; J gene: TRBJ1-1; D gene: TRBD1; CDR3 protein: CASSDWTGFF; CDR3 DNA: TGTGCCAGCAGTGATTGGACAGGTTTCTTT